The clone carrying this TCR beta chain has more than one count but fewer than ten. Its antigen is still unknown. At one end, the junction sequence differs from germline, possibly due to a read error. This sample is part of a study of early T cells in non-severe SARS-CoV-2 infection. Turning to the study itself: The input, bulk RNA from unsorted whole blood, was sequenced, and chains were unpaired.

Unique molecular identifiers tagged individual cDNA molecules. TCRdb redid the calling of the 5' RACE reads with MiXCR, one entry per CDR3 protein. The sample holds around 40,000 distinct CDR3 sequences, roughly 11% seen once. The germline CDR1 and CDR2 sequences are GTSNPN and SVGIG (reference sequence). The CDR3 has 15 residues. Findings and caveats of the study: In VDJdb matching, anti-spike CD8 responses were favored while private and CD4 specificities went missing.

The TCR was taken from an adult who was a healthcare worker with PCR-confirmed SARS-CoV-2 infection or an uninfected control (not recorded which). The specimen sequenced was whole blood. The chain combines TRBV30 with TRBJ1-1, with D possibly TRBD1 on 6 matching bases. CDR3 in amino acids: CACRNLGQLHTEAFF. Here the CDR3 DNA reads TGTGCCTGCCGCAACCTCGGACAGCTTCACACCGAAGCTTTCTTT.